The 4 T cell receptor beta chains below come from one sample, sequenced in a study of T cells in Graves' hyperthyroidism and ophthalmopathy. RNA transcripts provided the source from which TCR beta CDR3 regions were amplified. Carried out on the TCR CDR3, a first-round RT-PCR used the HTBI primer set. MiXCR, applied by TCRdb to the multiplex PCR reads, yields one record per CDR3 protein. The table has about 210,000 distinct CDR3 sequences, roughly 15% seen once. Sequencing was done on a sample of blood. The source of these receptors is a man between 50 and 59 years old with Graves' hyperthyroidism.

Only a few counts were recorded for this clonotype. J is TRBJ2-7 and V is TRBV29-1; no firm D call. CDR1 SQVTM and CDR2 ANQGSEA come from the germline V gene. Trimming pared 4 bases from V and 2 bases from J, leaving 15 bases between. The CDR3 runs 14 residues. This CDR3 reads CSVAGWDETYEQYF. The CDR3 coding sequence is TGCAGCGTTGCCGGGTGGGATGAAACCTACGAGCAGTACTTC.

This clonotype was picked up many times. J is TRBJ2-3 and V is TRBV30; 8 positions match TRBD1. In germline, CDR1 is GTSNPN, CDR2 SVGIG (reference sequence). The CDR3 sequence is 18 residues long. The V and J ends lost 0 bases and 3 bases, in that order; junction bases with no gene match: 14. CDR3 nucleotide sequence: TGTGCCTGGAGTGTGCGAGACAGGGGATATGGTCGTACAGATACGCAGTATTTT. Residues: CAWSVRDRGYGRTDTQYF.

In its sample, this clonotype was seen many times. The chain is built from TRBV6-5 and TRBJ2-7; D remains ambiguous. Trimming shortened V by 0 bases and J by 2 bases, and 11 bases separated the two germline ends. The CDR3 length is 15 residues. Germline V gives CDR1 MNHEY, CDR2 SVGAGI. Here the CDR3 DNA reads TGTGCCAGCAGTTACTCGCCCGAAGGTCCCTACGAGCAGTACTTC. Translating gives CASSYSPEGPYEQYF.

The genes are TRBV27 and TRBJ1-2, with TRBD1 as a possible D gene (5 bases). The CDR3 consists of 15 residues. Trimming left V 6 bases short and J 0 bases short, with 14 bases between. Looked up from germline, CDR1 is MNHEY and CDR2 is SMNVEV (reference sequence). CDR3 residues: CASRFGTDPNYGYTF. The DNA for the CDR3 is TGTGCCAGCAGATTCGGGACGGACCCTAACTATGGCTACACCTTC.